In this sample, the clone carrying this T cell receptor (beta chain) turned up many times. Its antigen is unidentified. These data are taken from a study of CD8 T cells in ankylosing spondylitis. CDR3 length equals 13 residues. The germline CDR1 and CDR2 sequences are SGHRS and YFSETQ. Trimming stripped 4 bases from V and 5 bases from J, with 10 bases between. It was by quantitative 5'-RACE with molecular barcodes that TCR beta libraries were made. TCRdb called the 5' RACE reads again in MiXCR, with one record for every CDR3 protein. The sample contains about 300,000 distinct CDR3 sequences, roughly 11% of which appear only once. Study-level findings and limits: Reported data indicate significant enrichment of disease-linked clones within matched ankylosing spondylitis synovial fluid. Disease-associated clones were CD8+ and fairly uncommon in peripheral blood. For ankylosing spondylitis blood, a TCR beta motif of about 8 highly homologous variants appeared characteristic.

The V call is TRBV5-1, the J call TRBJ1-5; D call uncertain. The TCR sequence derives from a female donor with ankylosing spondylitis or in good health (not recorded which). The source material was blood, either unsorted or a sorted T cell fraction (not recorded which). The CDR3 region is CASSEDGHQPQHF. The CDR3 DNA follows: TGCGCCAGCAGCGAGGACGGCCATCAGCCCCAGCATTTT. Combining the CDR3 with reference TRBV5-1 and TRBJ1-5 gives the whole variable domain KAGVTQTPRYLIKTRGQQVTLSCSPISGHRSVSWYQQTPGQGLQFLFEYFSETQRNKGNFPGRFSGRQFSNSRSEMNVSTLELGDSALYLCASSEDGHQPQHFGDGTRLSIL.